The clone carrying this TCR beta chain was found once. These data are taken from a study of blood T cell repertoires in COVID-19. Study at large: COVID-19 samples, acute and convalescent, were from the United States, Italy and Spain. T cells, B-cell-depleted T cells, or PBMCs provided the cDNA or gDNA that served as material.

Assay: immunoSEQ multiplex PCR; the TCRdb copy retains only in-frame clones and omits some. The sample consists of 350,000 to 450,000 clones, 85% of them appearing once. The clonotype originates from a young woman with acute or convalescent COVID-19. The source material was peripheral blood.

CDR3 bases: TGTGCCAGCAGTCCGATAACAGGGGGCCTGGGTGAAAAACTGTTTTTT. This translates into CASSPITGGLGEKLFF. The chain employs TRBV27 and TRBJ1-4, with 9 bases that match TRBD1. CDR1 is MNHEY, CDR2 SMNVEV, per germline (reference sequence). The CDR3 is 16 amino acids. V was pared by 5 bases and J by 7 bases, with 11 bases of the junction left unmatched.